Here is one T cell receptor beta chain with its context. Per the germline V gene, CDR1 is SGHTA and CDR2 is FQGNSA. The length of the CDR3 is 14 residues. The V segment lost 3 bases and the J segment 3 bases; nucleotides outside the gene matches: 5. As the sequencing template, cDNA was produced by extracting RNA and reverse transcribing it. Libraries were prepared by immunoSEQ multiplex PCR; TCRdb keeps only in-frame clonotypes and omits some of them. The sample carries around 86,000 clones, around 70% recorded once. This entry is derived from a study of CD8+ T cells in alopecia areata. Treatment indicated: oral pan-JAK inhibitor, 5-10 mg twice daily.

The material sequenced was CD8+ T cells sorted from blood, taken around week 44, from a patient treated with tofacitinib. The clonotype comes from a human donor with alopecia areata. The chain combines TRBV7-2 with TRBJ2-7; the match to TRBD1 covers 7 bases. CDR3 sequence: CASSFPAGGYEQYF. The CDR3 nucleotides read TGTGCCAGCAGCTTCCCAGCAGGGGGCTACGAGCAGTACTTC. The whole variable domain, remainder taken from reference TRBV7-2 and TRBJ2-7, is GAGVSQSPSNKVTEKGKDVELRCDPISGHTALYWYRQSLGQGLEFLIYFQGNSAPDKSGLPSDRFSAERTGGSVSTLTIQRTQQEDSAVYLCASSFPAGGYEQYFGPGTRLTVT.